The present T cell receptor beta chain was sequenced within a study of cytomegalovirus exposure and HLA in healthy donors. Findings and caveats of the study: Cytomegalovirus-associated status was assigned to fewer than 200 TCR beta chains.

The PCR ran on 60 Vbeta and 13 Jbeta primers. TCRdb's table, derived via immunoSEQ multiplex PCR, lists solely in-frame clones and lacks some. The sample lists about 130,000 clones, around 80% seen once, with approximately 1.8% in the top ten. This clone was observed a handful of times. Its cognate antigen is unknown. This clonotype was obtained from a woman in her fifties or sixties in good health and CMV-seronegative. The source material was PBMCs.

The DNA of the CDR3 is TGTGCCAGCAGGCCTCCGGGACAGTGGTATGAAAAACTGTTTTTT. Translation gives CASRPPGQWYEKLFF. The rearrangement uses TRBV21-1 and TRBJ1-4; the D call of TRBD1 is as the table states it, not checked on the DNA. TRBV21-1 is classified as a pseudogene. The CDR3 runs to 15 residues.